A single TCR beta chain is shown here with its context. What this receptor recognizes is not known. No much larger clone exists at a distance of one base, and base qualities are not known. Taken from the germline V gene (reference sequence), the CDR1 and CDR2 loops are LNHNV and YYDKDF. V is pruned by 5 bases and J by 8 bases, leaving 10 bases of the junction without a gene match. There are 15 amino acids in the CDR3, from cysteine to phenylalanine inclusive. Only the CDR3 part of the read is kept: 45 bases, read in frame from the first base. The data are from a study of blood T cell repertoires in COVID-19 (dated by TCRdb to the early 2020s). As for the study more broadly: Samples from collaborators originated in the United States, Italy and Spain and spanned both the acute and convalescent phases of COVID-19. The prospective study material was composed of cDNA or gDNA derived from T cells, B-cell-depleted T cells, or PBMCs. Subjects who had been exposed to COVID-19, were actively infected with it, or had recovered from it provided the deeply sampled blood TCRbeta repertoires that made up the dataset. A freely available public database, intended as a resource for researchers studying the immune response to SARS-CoV-2, is where the repertoires were released. Samples were obtained from the ongoing ImmuneRACE study (first 160 participants) and from 1,254 subjects provided by 6 global collaborators. Sample metadata almost always included a de-identified subject ID, COVID-19 status, age in years and sex. HLA class I and class II types, where available, came from metadata supplied by the sample provider rather than from assay-based typing.

Points the paper makes about the study in general: The amount of clinical and demographic metadata varied by source and participant and was provided uncurated.

TCRbeta CDR3 regions were amplified from genomic DNA using the immunoSEQ Assay, a bias-controlled multiplex PCR. In the authors' own workflow: Within the assay, amplification of reference gene primers was used to estimate how many nucleated cells each sample contained. Sequence reads were collapsed and filtered to measure the absolute abundance of every unique TCRbeta CDR3 rearrangement. For each sample, productive Simpson clonality was calculated by taking the square root of Simpson's diversity index across productive rearrangements. As stored in TCRdb, this immuneACCESS dataset retains in-frame rearrangements with V and J assigned. A fraction of the clones does not appear; measured against another copy, unresolved V genes explain less than half of the discrepancy, and the remainder lacks a known reason. V and J calls and clone size are given by that table; D and trimming were obtained from the DNA. The sample table records some 260,000 clones; over 80% of these occur just once. The ten most abundant clones make up 9.5% to 13% of the sample.

At one collaborating source in Seattle, patients were enrolled during active infection and were followed longitudinally through the course of disease. Each collaborating institution followed its own protocols to collect whole blood in K2EDTA tubes. Collaborator samples were shipped for TCRbeta analysis as frozen whole blood, isolated PBMCs, or DNA extracted from either sample type. Input material: peripheral blood. The sequence was obtained from a woman between 65 and 79 years old with COVID-19, enrolled during active disease. The rearrangement joined TRBV15 to TRBJ1-4; 8 junctional bases match TRBD1. This receptor has the CDR3 CATSPRQGLREKLFF. The nucleotides are TGTGCCACCAGCCCACGACAGGGGCTGAGGGAAAAACTGTTTTTT.